This T cell receptor (beta chain) emerged from a study of technical replicates of blood from a few donors. Measured with immunoSEQ multiplex PCR; TCRdb has only the in-frame clones, and not every one. The data show tens of thousands of clones, around 95% seen once. Per the germline V gene, CDR1 is SEHNR and CDR2 is FQNEAQ (reference sequence). The CDR3 covers 12 residues. Trimming removed 1 base from V and 7 bases from J, with 8 bases in between. Sequencing was done on a sample of T cells isolated from PBMCs. This TCR derives from a human donor in good health. J is TRBJ2-7 and V is TRBV7-9, with a weak D call TRBD2 (5 bases). The CDR3 spells CASSLGGREQYF. The CDR3, as DNA: TGTGCCAGCAGCTTAGGAGGGAGAGAGCAGTACTTC.